This T cell receptor (beta chain) was identified in a study of blood T cell repertoires in COVID-19. The repertoire was sequenced with immunoSEQ multiplex PCR; TCRdb's copy has only in-frame clones and lacks some. The data show 370,000 or so clones, around 87% seen once. CDR3 length equals 12 residues. Germline CDR1 and CDR2: SGHDN and FVKESK. V dropped 0 bases and J dropped 8 bases, with 7 bases sitting between them. Sequenced sample: PBMCs or T cells enriched from blood (not recorded which). This sequence joins TRBV14 and TRBJ1-2; D remains unclear. The receptor's source is a man younger than 40 who had recovered from COVID-19. Written as DNA, the CDR3 is TGTGCCAGCAGCCAAGATCGTTTGGGCTACACCTTC. It translates to CASSQDRLGYTF.